This note documents a single T cell receptor (beta chain) sequence. Its matching antigen is unknown. It was cDNA, reverse transcribed from extracted RNA, that served as the sequencing template. Assay: immunoSEQ multiplex PCR; the TCRdb copy retains only in-frame clones and omits some. The table includes over 150,000 clones, more than 60% detected once. The data originate from a study of CD8+ T cells in alopecia areata. Background on the study: Each of the treated patients was given oral tofacitinib, 5 to 10 mg twice daily, for moderate-to-severe alopecia areata.

Trimming took 0 bases from V and 7 from J, leaving 13 bases between them. Germline CDR1 and CDR2: SGDLS and YYNGEE. The CDR3 has 14 residues. Findings of the study overall: Lesional tissue from the scalp (especially in alopecia totalis/universalis) showed higher clonality than normal scalp. Possibly because of HLA-related factors, TCR sharing was less clear across patients than in mice.

Samples from alopecia areata patients were lesional scalp punch biopsies and peripheral blood. Sequencing was performed on CD4+ T cells sorted from blood, taken at week 0. The V and J genes are TRBV9 and TRBJ1-2; D uncertain. This sequence originates from a human donor with alopecia areata. The DNA of the CDR3 is TGTGCCAGCAGCGTAGAGAAGGGTGATCGTGGCTACACCTTC. It is translated as CASSVEKGDRGYTF.